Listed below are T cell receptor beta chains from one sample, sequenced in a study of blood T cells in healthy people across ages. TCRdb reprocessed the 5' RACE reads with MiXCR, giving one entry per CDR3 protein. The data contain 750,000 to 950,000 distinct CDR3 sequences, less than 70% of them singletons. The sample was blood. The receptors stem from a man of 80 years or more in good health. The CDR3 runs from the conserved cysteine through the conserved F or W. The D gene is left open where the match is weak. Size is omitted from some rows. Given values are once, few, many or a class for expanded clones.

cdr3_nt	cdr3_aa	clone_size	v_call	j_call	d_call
TGTGCCAGCAGCCGGGACCTCGGGGATACGCAGTATTTT	CASSRDLGDTQYF	.	TRBV28	TRBJ2-3	.
TGCAGCGTTGTCGGGTTAATGATCCAGTACAATGAGCAGTTCTTC	CSVVGLMIQYNEQFF	.	TRBV29-1	TRBJ2-1	.
TGTGCCAGCTCACCCGGACAGGGCTTCGAGACCCAGTACTTC	CASSPGQGFETQYF	.	TRBV18	TRBJ2-5	TRBD1
TGTGCCAGCAGCCAGCAAGCCCGGCCGGGGGGCAGAGATACGCAGTATTTT	CASSQQARPGGRDTQYF	.	TRBV3-1	TRBJ2-3	.
TGCAGTGCTAGACCGACAGGGGGCACGGGTCAGCCCCAGCATTTT	CSARPTGGTGQPQHF	few	TRBV20-1	TRBJ1-5	TRBD1
TGTGCCAGCAGCTTCATCCGCCGACTGGCGGGAGGTAGTAGCGCCTACAATGAGCAGTTCTTC	CASSFIRRLAGGSSAYNEQFF	.	TRBV6-2/TRBV6-3	TRBJ2-1	TRBD2
TGTGCCAGCAGTTCTTTTGAGTCCGGGGAGCAGTACTTC	CASSSFESGEQYF	once	TRBV6-5	TRBJ2-7	.
TGTGCCAGCAGCTTAGGGGTTGCAAACATTCAGTACTTC	CASSLGVANIQYF	.	TRBV7-9	TRBJ2-4	.
TGTGCCAGCAGTTTACCGACAGGGGGAGGGGGGTTTGAAGCTTTCTTT	CASSLPTGGGGFEAFF	.	TRBV27	TRBJ1-1	TRBD1
TGTGCCAGCAGCTTCGGGCAGGCGTACCTCACTGGCTACACCTTC	CASSFGQAYLTGYTF	once	TRBV7-9	TRBJ1-2	.
TGCAGTGCTAGACCCGGGACAGGAGGGGTCAAAAACATTCAGTACTTC	CSARPGTGGVKNIQYF	few	TRBV20-1	TRBJ2-4	TRBD1
TGTGCCAGCAGTTACATAGGGTTTCGAGAGACCCAGTACTTC	CASSYIGFRETQYF	once	TRBV6-2/TRBV6-3	TRBJ2-5	.
TGTGCCAGCAGCCCCACAGGCAGAAGCAATCAGCCCCAGCATTTT	CASSPTGRSNQPQHF	.	TRBV6-5	TRBJ1-5	.
TGTGCCAGCAGCCGGGACGTCGGTAGTAATCAGCCCCAGCATTTT	CASSRDVGSNQPQHF	.	TRBV7-2	TRBJ1-5	.
TGTGCCAGCAGTTACCGAGGGGGGCAGCCCCAGCATTTT	CASSYRGGQPQHF	.	TRBV6-5	TRBJ1-5	.
TGCAGTGCTAGAGATCAAGCGGGAGCCAATGAGCAGTTCTTC	CSARDQAGANEQFF	.	TRBV20-1	TRBJ2-1	TRBD2
TGCAGTGCTCCAAGCGGGATTAGCAGATACAATGAGCAGTACTTC	CSAPSGISRYNEQYF	.	TRBV20-1	TRBJ2-7	TRBD2
TGTGCCAGCAGCGGAGACAGCTCTGGGGCCAACGTCCTGACTTTC	CASSGDSSGANVLTF	.	TRBV7-9	TRBJ2-6	.
TGTGCCAGCAGCTTTTCTAGCGGACGATACGAGCAGTACTTC	CASSFSSGRYEQYF	few	TRBV7-9	TRBJ2-7	TRBD2
TGTGCCAGTAGTTTCAGGGGACGGGATGAGCCCCAGCATTTT	CASSFRGRDEPQHF	.	TRBV19	TRBJ1-5	.
TGTGCCAGCAGCCAAGATAACGATGGGATACACACCTTC	CASSQDNDGIHTF	.	TRBV3-1	TRBJ1-2	.
TGTGCCAGCGGGGAGAGGAGGGGCGCGACAGATACGCAGTATTTT	CASGERRGATDTQYF	.	TRBV28	TRBJ2-3	.
TGCAGTGCTACGGGACTAGCGGGAGGGCCAGGATACGCGTATTTT	CSATGLAGGPGYAYF	.	TRBV20-1	TRBJ2-3	TRBD2
TGCAGTGCTAGAGGGGGGGCTCTCTACGAGCAGTACTTC	CSARGGALYEQYF	.	TRBV20-1	TRBJ2-7	.
TGCAGCGTTGAACCCGGACAGGGAGAGACCCAGTACTTC	CSVEPGQGETQYF	few	TRBV29-1	TRBJ2-5	TRBD1
TGTGCCAGCAGCACTAGAGGGACTAGCGGGAGTCGAGAGACCCAGTACTTC	CASSTRGTSGSRETQYF	.	TRBV11-2	TRBJ2-5	TRBD2
TGCAGTGCTGGCGCGGCCTCGGAAAACACAGATACGCAGTATTTT	CSAGAASENTDTQYF	few	TRBV20-1	TRBJ2-3	.
TGTGCCAGCAGCACCCACAGGGATCTGAGGTACACTGAAGCTTTCTTT	CASSTHRDLRYTEAFF	.	TRBV9	TRBJ1-1	.
TGCAGCGCCACCACAGGCACAGATACGCAGTATTTT	CSATTGTDTQYF	.	TRBV29-1	TRBJ2-3	.
TGTGCCAGCAGCTCGAGGGGTGAAGCTTTCTTT	CASSSRGEAFF	few	TRBV9	TRBJ1-1	.
TGTGCCAACCGGGACAGCCCGAACACCGGGGAGCTGTTTTTT	CANRDSPNTGELFF	.	TRBV10-3	TRBJ2-2	TRBD1
TGTGCCAGCCTCCCGGACAGGGAGGTCTATGGCTACACCTTC	CASLPDREVYGYTF	.	TRBV3-1	TRBJ1-2	TRBD1
TGCAGTGTTCGGACAGGGGGCCTGCCGGCCGACGAGCAGTACTTC	CSVRTGGLPADEQYF	.	TRBV20-1	TRBJ2-7	TRBD1
TGTGCCAGCAGTTCTGCGACTAGCGGGACCAACAATGAGCAGTTCTTC	CASSSATSGTNNEQFF	.	TRBV6-2/TRBV6-3	TRBJ2-1	TRBD2
TGCATCGTTGTATTCGGAAGTGACATTCAGTACTTC	CIVVFGSDIQYF	.	TRBV29-1	TRBJ2-4	.
TGCAGTGTCCCGACCACGTCCAGGGGCTTGGATGGCTACACCTTC	CSVPTTSRGLDGYTF	few	TRBV20-1	TRBJ1-2	.
TGTGCCATCTGGGGGACTAGCGGGGCCCAGTACTTC	CAIWGTSGAQYF	.	TRBV10-3	TRBJ2-5	TRBD2
TGCAGCGGCGCACAGGGGAGGGAGCAGTACTTC	CSGAQGREQYF	few	TRBV29-1	TRBJ2-7	.
TGCAGTGCTAGAGATTGGGCGGGGGTTGAAGAGACCCAGTACTTC	CSARDWAGVEETQYF	.	TRBV20-1	TRBJ2-5	TRBD2
TGTGCCTGGAGGGGACCTCTTAGGAACACTGAAGCTTTCTTT	CAWRGPLRNTEAFF	few	TRBV30	TRBJ1-1	.
TGTGCCAGCAGCATTTACAGGGGGCTATTTGAGACCCAGTACTTC	CASSIYRGLFETQYF	few	TRBV7-2	TRBJ2-5	TRBD1
TGCAGTGCTAGGGTACAGTCAGGCTACGAGCAGTACTTC	CSARVQSGYEQYF	.	TRBV20-1	TRBJ2-7	.